Following are 5 T cell receptor beta chains from one sample sequenced in a study of regulatory T cells in long-lasting Graves disease. Investigators prepared the TCR beta libraries by applying iRepertoire HTBI primers and Arm-PCR of CDR3 regions. MiXCR, applied by TCRdb to the multiplex PCR reads, yields one record per CDR3 protein. The repertoire holds about 320,000 distinct CDR3 sequences, with over 15% as singletons. Time point here: newly diagnosed GD, antithyroid drugs for less than 3 months. The TCR library was made from RNA that had been extracted from PBMCs in TRIzol. The material sequenced was peripheral blood mononuclear cells (PBMCs), taken at new diagnosis, from a patient treated with antithyroid drugs. These receptors all stem from a female donor with Graves disease.

This clonotype has a count of ten or more. This chain uses TRBV12-3 or TRBV12-4 with TRBJ2-2; D is possibly TRBD1 or TRBD2 (5 bases each). Trimming took off 4 bases at V and 1 base at J, with 13 bases between the two ends. The length of the CDR3 is 16 residues. CDR3 coding DNA: TGTGCCAGCAGTTCCCGAGGGGCGGTGAACACCGGGGAGCTGTTTTTT. It is translated as CASSSRGAVNTGELFF.

This clonotype was recorded at least ten times. The chain employs TRBV11-3 and TRBJ1-1; no firm D call. The germline gives CDR1 SGHNT, CDR2 YENEEA. V was clipped by 1 base and J by 4 bases, with 13 bases between them. This CDR3 region has 15 residues. CDR3 residues: CASSLGGAPATEAFF. The CDR3 nucleotides read TGTGCCAGCAGCTTAGGAGGAGCGCCGGCCACTGAAGCTTTCTTT.

At least ten counts were recorded for this clonotype. The V gene is TRBV11-2, the J gene TRBJ2-7; the D gene is possibly TRBD1 (5 bases). CDR3 length: 12 amino acids. V was clipped by 5 bases and J by 9 bases, with 14 bases between them. Germline V gene sequence: CDR1 SGHAT, CDR2 FQNNGV. The CDR3 nucleotides are TGTGCCAGCAGCCGGGTAGGGGCGGTGCAGTACTTC. Translating gives CASSRVGAVQYF.

J is TRBJ2-7 and V is TRBV7-2; weak D call: TRBD2 (6 bases). Germline V gene sequence: CDR1 SGHTA, CDR2 FQGNSA. V gave up 1 base and J gave up 5 bases, with 18 bases separating them. The CDR3 runs 16 residues. CDR3 sequence: CASSLGITGAGDEQYF. CDR3 DNA: TGTGCCAGCAGCTTAGGAATAACGGGAGCAGGAGACGAGCAGTACTTC.

In its sample, this clonotype was seen many times. The chain uses TRBV12-3 or TRBV12-4 and TRBJ2-7, with TRBD1 matching 8 bases. Trimming took 6 bases from V and 3 from J; bases not matched to a gene: 7. The CDR3 spans 14 residues. Written as DNA, the CDR3 is TGTGCCAGCAGGTCCGGGACAGGCAACTACGAGCAGTACTTC. It encodes CASRSGTGNYEQYF.